The 28 T cell receptor beta chains presented below share a single source sample, sequenced in a study of cytomegalovirus exposure and HLA in healthy donors. PCR employed 60 Vbeta and 13 Jbeta primers. The data were produced by immunoSEQ multiplex PCR, yet TCRdb's version contains in-frame clones alone and is incomplete. The repertoire holds 140,000 to 150,000 clones, with roughly 68% as singletons. What was sequenced was PBMCs. These receptors came from a man in his sixties in good health and CMV-seronegative.

This chain joins TRBV5-5 and TRBJ2-1; 8 positions match TRBD2. The CDR3 is 15 amino acids. Germline assignment: CDR1 SGHKS and CDR2 YYEKEE (reference sequence). V shed 4 bases, J shed 7 bases, and the junction held 10 bases outside the gene matches. CDR3 loop: CASSRPGLEKNEQFF. DNA for the CDR3: TGTGCCAGCAGCCGTCCGGGACTAGAGAAAAATGAGCAGTTCTTC.

V and J are TRBV6-1 and TRBJ2-3; TRBD1 matches at 7 bases. Germline V lookup: CDR1 MNHNS, CDR2 SASEGT. The CDR3 spans 14 residues. The V gene end was trimmed by 9 bases and the J gene end by 2 bases; junction bases not matched to a gene: 8. CDR3 loop: CASTGEIFTDTQYF. In nucleotides, the CDR3 is TGTGCCAGTACAGGGGAGATATTCACAGATACGCAGTATTTT.

The gene calls are TRBV28 and TRBJ1-1; 8 bases are a match to TRBD1. The CDR3 is 15 amino acids. J gave up 5 bases and V 3 bases, and 8 bases lay outside the gene matches. The germline V gene encodes CDR1 MDHEN and CDR2 SYDVKM. The chain's CDR3 is CASSLPTGDGTEAFF. CDR3 sequence (DNA): TGTGCCAGCAGTTTGCCGACAGGGGATGGAACTGAAGCTTTCTTT.

The chain carries TRBV13 and TRBJ1-2, with a possible D match to TRBD1 (5 bases). The CDR3 sequence is 18 residues long. Trimming stripped 0 bases from V and 3 bases from J, with 20 bases between. Germline CDR1 reads PRHDT; CDR2 reads FYEKMQ (reference sequence). In DNA form, the CDR3 reads TGTGCCAGCAGCTTAGGGGGGGTCGGAGGGCGATGGGACTATGGCTACACCTTC. It specifies CASSLGGVGGRWDYGYTF.

This clone turned up a few times. The J gene is TRBJ2-7, the V gene TRBV9; D not certain. V dropped 0 bases and J dropped 0 bases, with 7 bases sitting between them. Germline assignment: CDR1 SGDLS and CDR2 YYNGEE. CDR3 length equals 14 residues. CDR3 DNA: TGTGCCAGCAGCGTAGGAGCGTACTCCTACGAGCAGTACTTC. It is translated as CASSVGAYSYEQYF.

The CDR3 DNA reads TGTGCCAGCAGCGCCCCGGGACTAGCGGGTGTGTGGGCCAAAAACATTCAGTACTTC. Translation: CASSAPGLAGVWAKNIQYF. This chain links TRBV7-9 with TRBJ2-4; TRBD2 matches 12 bases. The CDR3 runs 19 residues. V was pared by 5 bases and J by 1 base, with 12 bases of the junction left unmatched. Germline CDR1 and CDR2: SEHNR and FQNEAQ (reference sequence).

CDR3: CASRGSGRGWYEQYF. The CDR3 nucleotides read TGTGCCTCCAGGGGTAGCGGGAGGGGTTGGTACGAGCAGTACTTC. The V call is TRBV6-5, the J call TRBJ2-7; TRBD2 matches 11 bases. The V and J ends lost 11 bases and 4 bases, in that order; junction bases with no gene match: 13. The CDR3 length is 15 residues. CDR1 is MNHEY, CDR2 SVGAGI, per germline.

This chain joins TRBV6-4 and TRBJ2-2; possible D gene TRBD2, 6 bases. V lost 6 bases, J lost 15 bases, and 20 bases lay in between. CDR1 MRHNA and CDR2 SNTAGT come from the germline V gene. This CDR3 comprises 13 residues. The chain's CDR3 is CASSSDRAGALFF. Written as DNA, the CDR3 is TGTGCCAGCAGCTCGGACCGAGCGGGTGCCTTGTTTTTT.

This clone was detected a few times. V is TRBV28 and J is TRBJ2-5, with 8 bases fitting TRBD2. After removal of 2 bases from V and 5 bases from J, the junction contained 13 bases not matched to a gene. This CDR3 contains 17 residues. Germline assignment: CDR1 MDHEN and CDR2 SYDVKM. The CDR3 sequence: CASSLAAGGAGLETQYF. CDR3 nucleotides: TGTGCCAGCAGTTTAGCCGCGGGGGGAGCAGGTCTGGAGACCCAGTACTTC. The whole variable domain, remainder taken from reference TRBV28 and TRBJ2-5, is DVKVTQSSRYLVKRTGEKVFLECVQDMDHENMFWYRQDPGLGLRLIYFSYDVKMKEKGDIPEGYSVSREKKERFSLILESASTNQTSMYLCASSLAAGGAGLETQYFGPGTRLLVL.

V is TRBV27 and J is TRBJ2-7; D is unresolved. The germline V gene encodes CDR1 MNHEY and CDR2 SMNVEV (reference sequence). V was pared by 5 bases and J by 4 bases, with 18 bases between. The CDR3 has 15 amino acids. CDR3 loop: CASSPQTRPEYEQYF. CDR3 coding DNA: TGTGCCAGCAGTCCCCAGACTCGACCTGAGTACGAGCAGTACTTC.

The sample holds a few counts of this clone. The rearrangement joins TRBV7-2 to TRBJ2-7; D is possibly TRBD2 (5 bases). Per the germline V gene, CDR1 is SGHTA and CDR2 is FQGNSA. The CDR3 runs to 14 residues. V was clipped by 3 bases and J by 3 bases, with 12 bases between them. The CDR3 spells CASSFTREFYEQYF. In nucleotides, the CDR3 is TGTGCCAGCAGCTTCACTAGGGAATTCTACGAGCAGTACTTC.

This chain uses TRBV5-4 with TRBJ1-2; no clear D gene. V was shortened by 2 bases and J by 1 base, with 15 bases between the two germline ends. CDR1 SGHNT and CDR2 YYREEE come from the germline V gene (reference sequence). The CDR3 covers 16 residues. CDR3: CASSLDRQEGNYGYTF. CDR3 sequence (DNA): TGTGCCAGCAGCTTAGACCGGCAGGAGGGTAACTATGGCTACACCTTC.

The V and J genes are TRBV6-5 and TRBJ1-2, with TRBD1 identical over 9 bases. V trimming: 5 bases; J trimming: 8 bases; junction bases outside the gene matches: 6. CDR1 is MNHEY, CDR2 SVGAGI, per germline. The CDR3 totals 13 residues. The CDR3 sequence is CASSIGTGNGYTF. The CDR3 nucleotides read TGTGCCAGCAGTATAGGGACAGGGAACGGCTACACCTTC.

This chain connects TRBV5-1 to TRBJ2-5, with 9 positions matching TRBD1. The better agreement between TRBJ2-7 and the DNA end casts doubt on the J call. This CDR3 region has 14 residues. Germline V gene data show CDR1 as SGHRS and CDR2 as YFSETQ. The CDR3 nucleotides are TGCGCCAGCAACGCGGGACAGGGACTCTACGAGCAGTACTTC. Residues: CASNAGQGLYEQYF.

This chain links TRBV2 with TRBJ2-3, with a weak D call TRBD2 (6 bases). The germline V gene has CDR1 SNHLY and CDR2 FYNNEI. The CDR3 is made up of 15 amino acids. The V and J ends lost 5 bases and 0 bases respectively, with 12 bases between them. DNA for the CDR3: TGTGCCAGCAGTTTCGGGACTCTAAGCACAGATACGCAGTATTTT. The encoded protein is CASSFGTLSTDTQYF.

This chain joins TRBV7-9 and TRBJ2-7; weak D call: TRBD1 (5 bases). Germline loops: CDR1 SEHNR, CDR2 FQNEAQ (reference sequence). The V and J ends lost 2 bases and 3 bases respectively, with 8 bases between them. The CDR3 runs 13 residues. CDR3 nucleotides: TGTGCCAGCAGCTTAAACAGGATCTACGAGCAGTACTTC. Its protein product is CASSLNRIYEQYF.

This clone was detected only a few times. This chain connects TRBV5-4 to TRBJ1-1; no firm D call. The germline V gene has CDR1 SGHNT and CDR2 YYREEE (reference sequence). V lost 1 base and J lost 1, with 11 bases in between. The CDR3 contains 15 residues. CDR3 sequence reads: CASSLWAARNTEAFF. The CDR3 region has the DNA TGTGCCAGCAGCTTGTGGGCCGCCAGGAACACTGAAGCTTTCTTT.

The chain uses TRBV2 and TRBJ1-2, with D uncertain. Trimming pared 4 bases from V and 3 bases from J, leaving 12 bases between. Germline lookup yields CDR1 SNHLY and CDR2 FYNNEI. The CDR3 has 14 amino acids. The CDR3 spells CASSVEGRDYGYTF. CDR3 sequence (DNA): TGTGCCAGCAGTGTAGAGGGAAGGGACTATGGCTACACCTTC.

The rearrangement joins TRBV30 to TRBJ1-2; unclear D gene. The CDR3 contains 13 residues. Germline V gene data show CDR1 as GTSNPN and CDR2 as SVGIG (reference sequence). Trimming shortened V by 3 bases and J by 4 bases, and 12 bases separated the two germline ends. CDR3 sequence (DNA): TGTGCCTGGAGCGAGGAGAGGTTCTATGGCTACACCTTC. It codes for CAWSEERFYGYTF.

This clone was picked up a small number of times. The CDR3 is CASSPGGPRTDTQYF. The CDR3 nucleotides are TGTGCCAGCAGTCCGGGGGGCCCGCGCACAGATACGCAGTATTTT. The chain joins TRBV6-4 to TRBJ2-3; D perhaps matches TRBD2 (7 bases). This CDR3 spans 15 amino acids. CDR1 and CDR2 from the germline V gene are MRHNA and SNTAGT. V was clipped by 5 bases and J by 1 base, with 13 bases between them.

The DNA for the CDR3 is TGTGCCAGCAGTTTTTTCACAGGAAACACCATATATTTT. It codes for CASSFFTGNTIYF. This chain uses TRBV6-5 with TRBJ1-3; no clear D. This CDR3 is 13 amino acids long. Trimming removed 4 bases at V and 4 bases at J, with 8 bases between. The V gene's germline CDR1 is MNHEY and CDR2 SVGAGI.

V usage is TRBV28 and J usage is TRBJ2-1, with 7 bases that match TRBD2. Per the germline V gene, CDR1 is MDHEN and CDR2 is SYDVKM. The V and J ends lost 5 bases and 0 bases, in that order; junction bases with no gene match: 19. This CDR3 comprises 20 residues. The CDR3 here is CASSTRRGGRRSSSYNEQFF. Written as DNA, the CDR3 is TGTGCCAGCAGTACTCGTAGGGGCGGGAGACGGTCCTCCTCCTACAATGAGCAGTTCTTC.

The rearrangement joins TRBV10-3 to TRBJ2-1, with D maybe TRBD2 (7 bases). CDR3 length: 12 residues. Between the trimmed V and J ends, which lost 2 bases and 12 bases, there was a span of 11 bases. Germline V CDR1 and CDR2: ENHRY, SYGVKD. CDR3 nucleotides: TGTGCCATCAGTGAGGGGGGGGCTTGGCAGTTCTTC. This translates into CAISEGGAWQFF.

This chain connects TRBV6-1 to TRBJ1-2; the D gene is possibly TRBD1 (5 bases). The CDR3 runs 14 residues. V was trimmed by 3 bases and J by 8 bases, leaving 16 bases between them. Germline CDR1 reads MNHNS; CDR2 reads SASEGT. The CDR3 DNA is TGTGCCAGCAGTGACTCGGGGGGGGGTCTGGGCTACACCTTC. Translating gives CASSDSGGGLGYTF.

This clone was found once. The genes are TRBV29-1 and TRBJ1-1, with D tentatively TRBD1 (5 bases). This CDR3 spans 14 amino acids. Per the germline V gene, CDR1 is SQVTM and CDR2 is ANQGSEA. V was shortened by 2 bases and J by 0 bases, with 10 bases between the two germline ends. In nucleotides, the CDR3 is TGCAGCGTTGAAACAGGAACTATGAACACTGAAGCTTTCTTT. This encodes CSVETGTMNTEAFF.

The V and J genes are TRBV19 and TRBJ2-6; D unclear. Trimming stripped 3 bases from V and 0 bases from J, with 6 bases between. This CDR3 is 15 amino acids long. The germline V gene encodes CDR1 LNHDA and CDR2 SQIVND (reference sequence). CDR3 residues: CASSISSSGANVLTF. The CDR3 nucleotides read TGTGCCAGTAGTATCTCCAGCTCTGGGGCCAACGTCCTGACTTTC.

The rearrangement joins TRBV2 to TRBJ1-6, with D uncertain. V was shortened by 5 bases and J by 8 bases, with 7 bases between the two germline ends. In germline, CDR1 is SNHLY, CDR2 FYNNEI. CDR3 length: 12 residues. CDR3: CASSRVDSPLHF. The CDR3 DNA is TGTGCCAGCAGTCGGGTGGATTCACCCCTCCACTTT.

This clone was observed a few times. V is TRBV30 and J is TRBJ2-3; D is undetermined. There are 12 residues in the CDR3. The V end was cut by 2 bases, the J end by 2 bases, with 5 bases between. Looked up from germline, CDR1 is GTSNPN and CDR2 is SVGIG (reference sequence). The CDR3 bases are TGTGCCTGGAGTTACTCCACAGATACGCAGTATTTT. Its protein product is CAWSYSTDTQYF.